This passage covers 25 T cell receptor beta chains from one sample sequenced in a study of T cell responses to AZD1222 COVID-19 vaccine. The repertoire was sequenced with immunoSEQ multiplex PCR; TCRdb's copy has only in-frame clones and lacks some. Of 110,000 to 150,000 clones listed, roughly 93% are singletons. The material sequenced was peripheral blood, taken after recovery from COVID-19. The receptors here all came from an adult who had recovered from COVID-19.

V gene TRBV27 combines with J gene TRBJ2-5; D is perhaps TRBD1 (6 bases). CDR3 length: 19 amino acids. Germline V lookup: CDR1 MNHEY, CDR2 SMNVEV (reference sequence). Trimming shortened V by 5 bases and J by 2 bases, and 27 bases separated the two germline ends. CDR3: CASSPFDRYYEFLQETQYF. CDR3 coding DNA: TGTGCCAGCAGTCCCTTCGACAGGTACTATGAGTTCCTTCAAGAGACCCAGTACTTC.

The CDR3 DNA reads as TGTGCCACCAGTGCTAATGGTGGGGCTCAGGACTACACCTTC. It specifies CATSANGGAQDYTF. The chain carries TRBV24-1 and TRBJ1-2, with a tentative D call TRBD1 (5 bases). V lost 5 bases and J 10 bases, leaving 19 bases between the germline ends. The CDR3 has 14 residues. Germline CDR1 reads KGHDR; CDR2 reads SFDVKD.

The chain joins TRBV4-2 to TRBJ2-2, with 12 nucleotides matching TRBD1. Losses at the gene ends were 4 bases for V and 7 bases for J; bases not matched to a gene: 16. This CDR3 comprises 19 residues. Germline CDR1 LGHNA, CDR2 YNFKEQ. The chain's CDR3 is CASSRDRGLLAGSFGELFF. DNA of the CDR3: TGTGCCAGCAGCCGGGACAGGGGGCTACTAGCGGGCTCCTTCGGGGAGCTGTTTTTT.

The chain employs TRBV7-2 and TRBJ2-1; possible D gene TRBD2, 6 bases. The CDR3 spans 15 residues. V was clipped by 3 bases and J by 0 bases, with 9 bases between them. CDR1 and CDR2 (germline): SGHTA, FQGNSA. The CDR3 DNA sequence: TGTGCCAGCAGCTTGGGAGGCCGCTCCTACAATGAGCAGTTCTTC. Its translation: CASSLGGRSYNEQFF.

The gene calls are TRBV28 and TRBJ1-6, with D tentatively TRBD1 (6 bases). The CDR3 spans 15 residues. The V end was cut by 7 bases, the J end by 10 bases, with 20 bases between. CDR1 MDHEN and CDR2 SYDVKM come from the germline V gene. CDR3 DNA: TGTGCCAGCATCCAAAGGGGGGTGCATAGGTCACCCCTCCACTTT. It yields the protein CASIQRGVHRSPLHF.

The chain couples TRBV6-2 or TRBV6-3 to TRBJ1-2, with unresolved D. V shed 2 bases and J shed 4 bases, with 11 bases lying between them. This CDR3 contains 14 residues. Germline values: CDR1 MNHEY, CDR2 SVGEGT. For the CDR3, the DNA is TGTGCCAGCAGTTACACTCTGACCTCCTATGGCTACACCTTC. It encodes CASSYTLTSYGYTF.

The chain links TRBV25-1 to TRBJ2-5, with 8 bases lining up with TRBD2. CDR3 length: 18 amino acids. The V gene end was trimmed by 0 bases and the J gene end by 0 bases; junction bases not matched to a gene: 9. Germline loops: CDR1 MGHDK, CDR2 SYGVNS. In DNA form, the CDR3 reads TGTGCCAGCAGTGAATATCCGGGAGGGAGATACTACCAAGAGACCCAGTACTTC. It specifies CASSEYPGGRYYQETQYF.

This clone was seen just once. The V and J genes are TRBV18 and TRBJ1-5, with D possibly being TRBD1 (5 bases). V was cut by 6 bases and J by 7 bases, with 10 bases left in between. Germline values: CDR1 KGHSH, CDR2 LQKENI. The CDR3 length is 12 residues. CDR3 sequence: CASSGGGQPQHF. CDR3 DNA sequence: TGTGCCAGCTCCGGCGGGGGGCAGCCCCAGCATTTT. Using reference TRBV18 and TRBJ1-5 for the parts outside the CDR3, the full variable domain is NAGVMQNPRHLVRRRGQEARLRCSPMKGHSHVYWYRQLPEEGLKFMVYLQKENIIDESGMPKERFSAEFPKEGPSILRIQQVVRGDSAAYFCASSGGGQPQHFGDGTRLSIL.

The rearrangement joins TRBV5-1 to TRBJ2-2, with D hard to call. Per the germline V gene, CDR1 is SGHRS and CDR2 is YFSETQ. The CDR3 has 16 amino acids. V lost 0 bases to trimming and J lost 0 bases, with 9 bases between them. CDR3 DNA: TGCGCCAGCAGCTTGGCGCTAACGGCGAACACCGGGGAGCTGTTTTTT. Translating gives CASSLALTANTGELFF.

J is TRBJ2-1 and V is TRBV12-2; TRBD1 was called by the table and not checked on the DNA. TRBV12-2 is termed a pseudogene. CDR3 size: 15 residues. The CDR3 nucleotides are TGTGCAAGTCGCGGGTACAGGGGGGGTTGGAATGAGCAGTTCTTC. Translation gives CASRGYRGGWNEQFF.

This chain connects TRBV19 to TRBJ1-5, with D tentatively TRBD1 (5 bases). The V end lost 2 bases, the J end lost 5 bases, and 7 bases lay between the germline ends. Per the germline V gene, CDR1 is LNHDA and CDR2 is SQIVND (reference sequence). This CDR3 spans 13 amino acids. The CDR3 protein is CASSIWGDQPQHF. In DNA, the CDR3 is TGTGCCAGTAGTATATGGGGGGATCAGCCCCAGCATTTT. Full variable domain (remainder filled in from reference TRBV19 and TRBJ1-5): DGGITQSPKYLFRKEGQNVTLSCEQNLNHDAMYWYRQDPGQGLRLIYYSQIVNDFQKGDIAEGYSVSREKKESFPLTVTSAQKNPTAFYLCASSIWGDQPQHFGDGTRLSIL.

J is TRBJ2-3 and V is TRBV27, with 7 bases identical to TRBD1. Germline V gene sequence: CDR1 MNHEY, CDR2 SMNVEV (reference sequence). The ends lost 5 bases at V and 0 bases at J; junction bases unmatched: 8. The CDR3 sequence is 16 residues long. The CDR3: CASSPRDSSSTDTQYF. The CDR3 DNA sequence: TGTGCCAGCAGTCCCCGGGACAGTTCTAGCACAGATACGCAGTATTTT.

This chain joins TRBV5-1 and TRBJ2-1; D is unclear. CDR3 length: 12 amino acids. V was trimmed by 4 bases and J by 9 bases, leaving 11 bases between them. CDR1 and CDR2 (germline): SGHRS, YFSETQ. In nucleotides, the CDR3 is TGCGCCAGCAGCCCCGGGTTAAGTGAGCAGTTCTTC. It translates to CASSPGLSEQFF.

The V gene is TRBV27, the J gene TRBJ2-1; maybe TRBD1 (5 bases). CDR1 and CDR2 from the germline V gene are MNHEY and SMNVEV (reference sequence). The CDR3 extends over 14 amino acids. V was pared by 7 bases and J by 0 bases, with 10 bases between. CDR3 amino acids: CASTDSNSYNEQFF. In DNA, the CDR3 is TGTGCCAGCACCGACAGTAACTCCTACAATGAGCAGTTCTTC.

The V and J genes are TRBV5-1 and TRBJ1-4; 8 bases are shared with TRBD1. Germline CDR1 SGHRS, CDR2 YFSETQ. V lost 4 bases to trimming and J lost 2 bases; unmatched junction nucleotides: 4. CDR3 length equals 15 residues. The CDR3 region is CASSLPGGTNEKLFF. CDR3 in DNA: TGCGCCAGCAGCCTTCCAGGGGGCACTAATGAAAAACTGTTTTTT.

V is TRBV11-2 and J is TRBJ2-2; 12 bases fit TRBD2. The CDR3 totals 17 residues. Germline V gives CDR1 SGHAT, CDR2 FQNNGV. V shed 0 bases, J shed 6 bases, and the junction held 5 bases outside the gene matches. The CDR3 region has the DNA TGTGCCAGCAGCTTAGAGGGGCCTAGCGGGAGGGCCGGGGAGCTGTTTTTT. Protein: CASSLEGPSGRAGELFF.

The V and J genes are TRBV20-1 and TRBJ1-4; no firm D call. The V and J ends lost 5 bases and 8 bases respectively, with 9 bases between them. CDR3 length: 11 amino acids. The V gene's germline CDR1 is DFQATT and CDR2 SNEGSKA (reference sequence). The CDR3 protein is CSAQDGEKLFF. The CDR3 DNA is TGCAGTGCTCAGGACGGGGAAAAACTGTTTTTT.

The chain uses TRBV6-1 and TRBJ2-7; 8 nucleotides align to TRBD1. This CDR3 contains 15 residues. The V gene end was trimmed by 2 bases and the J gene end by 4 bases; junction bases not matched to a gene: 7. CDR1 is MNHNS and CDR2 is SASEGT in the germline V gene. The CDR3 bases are TGTGCCAGCAGTGAAATACCGGGACAGGCTTACGAGCAGTACTTC. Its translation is CASSEIPGQAYEQYF.

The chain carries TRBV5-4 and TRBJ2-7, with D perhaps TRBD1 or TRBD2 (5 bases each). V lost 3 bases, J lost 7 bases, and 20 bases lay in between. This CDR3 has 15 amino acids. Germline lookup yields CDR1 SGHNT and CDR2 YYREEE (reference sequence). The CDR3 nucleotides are TGTGCCAGCAGCTCTTGGCCGAAGGGGCGAGGGGAGCAGTACTTC. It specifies CASSSWPKGRGEQYF.

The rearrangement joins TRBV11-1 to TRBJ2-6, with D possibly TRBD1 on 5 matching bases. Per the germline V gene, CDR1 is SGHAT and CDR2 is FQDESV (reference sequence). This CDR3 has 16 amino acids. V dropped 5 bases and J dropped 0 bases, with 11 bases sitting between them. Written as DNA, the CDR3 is TGTGCCAGCAGCCGCCTCAGGGTCTCTGGGGCCAACGTCCTGACTTTC. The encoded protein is CASSRLRVSGANVLTF.

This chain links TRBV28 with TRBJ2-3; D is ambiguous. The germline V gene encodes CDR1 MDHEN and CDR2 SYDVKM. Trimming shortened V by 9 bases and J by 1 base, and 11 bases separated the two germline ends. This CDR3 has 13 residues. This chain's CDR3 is CASFAKRTDTQYF. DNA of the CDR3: TGTGCCAGTTTCGCGAAGCGCACAGATACGCAGTATTTT.

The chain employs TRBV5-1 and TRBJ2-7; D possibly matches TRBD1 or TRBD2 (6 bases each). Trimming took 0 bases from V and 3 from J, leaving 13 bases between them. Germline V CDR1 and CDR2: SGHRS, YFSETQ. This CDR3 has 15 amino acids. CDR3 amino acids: CASSLDLGGFYEQYF. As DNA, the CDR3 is TGCGCCAGCAGCTTGGATCTCGGGGGCTTCTACGAGCAGTACTTC.

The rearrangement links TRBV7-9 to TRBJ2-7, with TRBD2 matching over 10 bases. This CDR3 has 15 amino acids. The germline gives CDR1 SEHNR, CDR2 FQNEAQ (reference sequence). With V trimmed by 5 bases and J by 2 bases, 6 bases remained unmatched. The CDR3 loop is CASSPGLAATYEQYF. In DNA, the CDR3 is TGTGCCAGCAGCCCTGGACTAGCGGCTACCTACGAGCAGTACTTC.

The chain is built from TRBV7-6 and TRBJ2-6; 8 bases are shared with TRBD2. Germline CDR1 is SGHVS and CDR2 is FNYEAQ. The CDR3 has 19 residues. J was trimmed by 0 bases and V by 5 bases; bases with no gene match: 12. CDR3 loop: CASSARGGHSISGANVLTF. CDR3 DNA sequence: TGTGCCAGCAGCGCCCGGGGGGGACACTCTATCTCTGGGGCCAACGTCCTGACTTTC.

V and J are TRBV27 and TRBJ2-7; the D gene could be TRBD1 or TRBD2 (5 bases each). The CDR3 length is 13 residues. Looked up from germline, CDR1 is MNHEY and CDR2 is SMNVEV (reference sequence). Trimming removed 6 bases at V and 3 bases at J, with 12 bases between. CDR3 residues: CASSSGPGYEQYF. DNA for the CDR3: TGTGCCAGCAGCTCGGGGCCGGGCTACGAGCAGTACTTC.